One T cell receptor (beta chain) is described in this entry. Its antigen is still unknown. The sample comes from a study of CD8+CD57+ T cells in acquired aplastic anemia. General observations from the study: Overlapping CD8+ CDR3 repertoires of patients and controls contained under 30 shared sequences.

Trimming left V 2 bases short and J 2 bases short, with 14 bases between. Germline lookup yields CDR1 KGHDR and CDR2 SFDVKD. The CDR3 sequence is 16 residues long. Genomic DNA acted as the template from which TCR beta VDJ combination and CDR3 sequence profiling were carried out. Each CDR3 protein gets one entry after TCRdb re-called the reads with MiXCR. In the table there are some 410,000 distinct CDR3 sequences, around 72% of which are singletons. The V gene is TRBV24-1, the J gene TRBJ1-2; no definite D call. Sequencing was done on a sample of sorted CD4+, CD8+, or CD8+CD57+ T cells (not recorded which) from PBMCs. This TCR derives from a human donor in good health, serving as a control. The CDR3, as DNA: TGTGCCACCAGTGATTCTATTGGACGGGGAAACTATGGCTACACCTTC. As protein: CATSDSIGRGNYGYTF.